This T cell receptor (beta chain) was captured by sequencing in a study of human T cells and chemical hapten exposure. General study points: Compared with pre-sensitization or healthy control sets, expanded TCRs clustered more.

Original analysis: Approximately 100,000 TCRs per sample was the median, with a range of about 20,000 to 700,000. Each CDR3 protein gets one entry after TCRdb re-called the RACE reads with MiXCR. The V and J calls follow TCRdb's processing rather than the paper's. The sample contains about 40,000 distinct CDR3 sequences, approximately 3.4% of which appear only once. This clonotype came up many times. Its matching antigen is unknown. The V and J ends lost 5 bases and 1 base respectively, with 16 bases between them. Germline CDR1 reads SGHTA; CDR2 reads FQGNSA. The CDR3 is made up of 16 amino acids. Sample time point: patch test 2, 6 weeks after DPC sensitization. Regarding treatment: therapeutic diphenylcyclopropenone sensitization with weekly scalp DPC.

The chain is built from TRBV7-2 and TRBJ2-3; TRBD2 is a possible D gene (6 bases). The starting material was whole blood, obtained in connection with sensitization to the hapten diphenylcyclopropenone (DPC). The clonotype was recovered from a man aged 35 to 55 with alopecia areata. Some clones in this sample may be carry-over from other donors' samples. The CDR3 here is CASSPYGASGTDTQYF. In DNA form, the CDR3 reads TGTGCCAGCAGCCCCTACGGGGCTAGCGGCACAGATACGCAGTATTTT.